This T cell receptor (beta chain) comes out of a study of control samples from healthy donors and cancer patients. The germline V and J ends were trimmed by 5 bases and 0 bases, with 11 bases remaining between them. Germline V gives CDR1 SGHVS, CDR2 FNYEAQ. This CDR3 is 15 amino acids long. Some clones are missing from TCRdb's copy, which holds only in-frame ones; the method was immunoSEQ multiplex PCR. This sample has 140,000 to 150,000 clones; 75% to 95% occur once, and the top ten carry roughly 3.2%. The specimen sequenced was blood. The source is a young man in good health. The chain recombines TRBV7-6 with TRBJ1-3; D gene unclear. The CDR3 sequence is CASSPGRSSGNTIYF. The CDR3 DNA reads TGTGCCAGCAGCCCCGGACGGAGCTCTGGAAACACCATATATTTT.